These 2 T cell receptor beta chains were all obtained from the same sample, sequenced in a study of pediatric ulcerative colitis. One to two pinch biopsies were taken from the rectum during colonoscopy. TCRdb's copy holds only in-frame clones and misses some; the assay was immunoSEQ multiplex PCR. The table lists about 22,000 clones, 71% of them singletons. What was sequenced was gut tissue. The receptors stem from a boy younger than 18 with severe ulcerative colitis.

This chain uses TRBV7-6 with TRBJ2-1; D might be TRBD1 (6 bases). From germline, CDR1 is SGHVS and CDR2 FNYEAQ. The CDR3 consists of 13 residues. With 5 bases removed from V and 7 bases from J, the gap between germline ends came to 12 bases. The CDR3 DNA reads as TGTGCCAGCAGCACAGACAGGATAAATGAGCAGTTCTTC. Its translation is CASSTDRINEQFF.

CDR3: CAISEYGGSEAFF. The CDR3 nucleotides are TGTGCCATCAGTGAGTATGGCGGAAGTGAAGCTTTCTTT. This chain joins TRBV10-3 and TRBJ1-1; unclear D gene. Trimming cost V 1 base and J 7 bases, with 10 bases left between them. Germline V gene data show CDR1 as ENHRY and CDR2 as SYGVKD. This CDR3 comprises 13 residues.